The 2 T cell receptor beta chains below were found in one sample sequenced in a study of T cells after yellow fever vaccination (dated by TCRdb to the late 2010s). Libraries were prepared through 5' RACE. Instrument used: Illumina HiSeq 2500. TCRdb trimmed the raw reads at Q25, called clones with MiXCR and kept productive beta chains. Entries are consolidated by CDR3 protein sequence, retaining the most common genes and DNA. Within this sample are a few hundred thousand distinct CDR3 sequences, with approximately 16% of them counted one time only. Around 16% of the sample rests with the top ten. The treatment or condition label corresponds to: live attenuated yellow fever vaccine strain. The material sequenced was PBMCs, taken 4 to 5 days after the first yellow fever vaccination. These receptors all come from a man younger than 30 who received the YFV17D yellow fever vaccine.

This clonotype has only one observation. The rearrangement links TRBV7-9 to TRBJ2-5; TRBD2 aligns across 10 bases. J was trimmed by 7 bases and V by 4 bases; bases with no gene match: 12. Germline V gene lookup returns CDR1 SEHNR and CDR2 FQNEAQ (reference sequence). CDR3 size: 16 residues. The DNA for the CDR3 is TGTGCCAGCAGCTCCACCGGGACTAGCGATCGGAGGACCCAGTACTTC. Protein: CASSSTGTSDRRTQYF.

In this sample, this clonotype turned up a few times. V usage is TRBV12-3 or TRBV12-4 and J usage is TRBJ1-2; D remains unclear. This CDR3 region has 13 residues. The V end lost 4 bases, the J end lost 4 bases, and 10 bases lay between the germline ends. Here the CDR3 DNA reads TGTGCCAGCAGTTCACCAGTTCTCTATGGCTACACCTTC. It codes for CASSSPVLYGYTF.